Listed below are T cell receptor beta chains from one sample, sequenced in a study of Graves' ophthalmopathy and Graves' hyperthyroidism. TCRdb processed the multiplex PCR reads anew with MiXCR; each CDR3 protein has one entry. The sample has hundreds of thousands of distinct CDR3 sequences, roughly two fifths seen once; the top ten hold 40% to 55%. Material: peripheral blood. These receptors came from an adult man with Graves' ophthalmopathy. Both conserved end residues are part of each CDR3. D genes are given only for firm matches. Some rows have no size entry. The others give once, few or many, or a class for an expanded clone.

size | J | D | V | DNA | CDR3
few | TRBJ1-5 | NA | TRBV5-5 | TGTGCCAGCAGCTTGGGGGACATGAGGCAGCCCCAGCATTTT | CASSLGDMRQPQHF
few | TRBJ2-7 | NA | TRBV7-8 | TGCGCCAGCAGCCAAGACAGACCCTACGAGCAGTACTTC | CASSQDRPYEQYF
NA | TRBJ1-1 | TRBD1 | TRBV7-2 | TGTGCCAGCAGCTTAGCTAGCGGGACAGGGAGGGCTTTCTTT | CASSLASGTGRAFF
NA | TRBJ2-1 | NA | TRBV9 | TGTGCCAGCAGGGAAGGGACCGCTCGCACAGATACGCAGTTCTTC | CASREGTARTDTQFF
NA | TRBJ2-2 | NA | TRBV29-1 | TGCAGCGTCGACACCAAGAACACCGGGGAGCTGTTTTTT | CSVDTKNTGELFF
NA | TRBJ2-7 | NA | TRBV30 | TGTGCCTGGAGTGGGTCAGGGTACGAGCAGTACTTC | CAWSGSGYEQYF
NA | TRBJ1-1 | NA | TRBV7-9 | TGTGCCAGCAGTGAACGGGGTATGACTGAAGCTTTCTTT | CASSERGMTEAFF
few | TRBJ2-2 | TRBD1 | TRBV19 | TGTGCCAGTAGTATAGATCGGCAGGGGGCCGGGGAGCTGTTTTTT | CASSIDRQGAGELFF
once | TRBJ1-2 | NA | TRBV25-1 | TGTGCTAGTAGGTCAGCTAACTATGGCTACACCTTC | CASRSANYGYTF
NA | TRBJ2-7 | TRBD1 | TRBV6-5 | TGTGCCAGCAGTGCCAAAAGGACAGGGATCTACGAGCAGTACTTC | CASSAKRTGIYEQYF
NA | TRBJ1-1 | NA | TRBV29-1 | TGCAGCGTTATTCAGGACATCACTGAAGCTTTCTTT | CSVIQDITEAFF
NA | TRBJ2-5 | TRBD2 | TRBV7-4 | TGTGCCAGCAGTTTAGATTGGACTAGCGGGAGGGTAGAGACCCAGTACTTC | CASSLDWTSGRVETQYF
NA | TRBJ1-1 | NA | TRBV19 | TGTGCCAGCTCGGGGCTTGAAGCTTCCTTT | CASSGLEASF
NA | TRBJ2-7 | NA | TRBV7-2 | TGTGCCAGCAGCTTAGGAGGGGTGGGACAAAAATACGAGCAGTACTTC | CASSLGGVGQKYEQYF
NA | TRBJ2-7 | NA | TRBV7-9 | TGTGCCAGCAGCTTAGAGGTGGCGGGCTACGAGCAGTACTTC | CASSLEVAGYEQYF
many | TRBJ1-2 | NA | TRBV28 | TGTGCCAGCAGTCGACAACGCGGCTACACCTTC | CASSRQRGYTF
once | TRBJ1-1 | NA | TRBV7-9 | TGTGCCAGCAGCCCATACTGGGAGGGAGTCGCTGAAGCTTTCTTT | CASSPYWEGVAEAFF
few | TRBJ2-5 | NA | TRBV20-1 | TGCAGTGCAGAGACAGTGGCAGGGGAGACCCAGTACTTC | CSAETVAGETQYF
few | TRBJ2-7 | NA | TRBV20-1 | TGCAGTGCTAGAGGGGTTTGGCCGTTACCACTCTACGAGCAGTACTTC | CSARGVWPLPLYEQYF
NA | TRBJ2-5 | NA | TRBV12-3/TRBV12-4 | TGTGCCAGCAGTTTGGGTGGGCGGCCCGGGACCCAGTACTTC | CASSLGGRPGTQYF
NA | TRBJ2-2 | TRBD1 | TRBV15 | TGTGCCACCAGCAGAGATCGCACAGGGGGTGAGCTGTTTTTT | CATSRDRTGGELFF
many | TRBJ1-5 | NA | TRBV7-9 | TGTGCCAGCAGCTTAGTCGGGCGTACCCATCAGCCCCAGCATTTT | CASSLVGRTHQPQHF
many | TRBJ1-1 | NA | TRBV29-1 | TGCAGCGCTGAAGACGGATTTGAAGCTTTCTTT | CSAEDGFEAFF
few | TRBJ1-1 | NA | TRBV5-5 | TGTGCCAGCAGCTCGCGCCTAGGGTGGAGCACTGAAGCTTTCTTT | CASSSRLGWSTEAFF
once | TRBJ2-6 | TRBD1 | TRBV7-6 | TGTGCCAGCAGCTTAGGACAGGGGCTCACCGGGGCCAACGTCCTGACTTTC | CASSLGQGLTGANVLTF
many | TRBJ1-1 | NA | TRBV29-1 | TGCAGCGTTGTCGGCGGAGATTACGACACTGAAGCTTTCTTT | CSVVGGDYDTEAFF
NA | TRBJ1-1 | NA | TRBV11-2 | TGTGCCAGCAGCTTAGCGTGGGGCGGGGCAGGGAGCACTGAAGCTTTCTTC | CASSLAWGGAGSTEAFF
few | TRBJ2-5 | TRBD1 | TRBV2 | TGTGCCAGCAGTTACCAGGGGGCGTCGGAAGAGACCCAGTACTTC | CASSYQGASEETQYF
few | TRBJ2-5 | TRBD2 | TRBV5-4 | TGTGCCAGCAGCTTGGTCCCCCTAGCGGGAGTAGAGACCCAGTACTTC | CASSLVPLAGVETQYF
NA | TRBJ2-2 | TRBD1 | TRBV7-9 | TGTGCCAGCAGTTACAAGCCGGGACAGGGCAACACCGGGGAGCTGTTTTTT | CASSYKPGQGNTGELFF
NA | TRBJ2-7 | TRBD2 | TRBV20-1 | TGCAGTGCTAGGACGACTAGCGGCTACGAGCGGTACTTC | CSARTTSGYERYF
many | TRBJ2-6 | NA | TRBV7-3 | TGTGCCAGCAGCTTAACGGGACAAACCTCTGGGGCCAACGTCCTGACTTTC | CASSLTGQTSGANVLTF
NA | TRBJ1-1 | NA | TRBV20-1 | TGCAGTGCTGTGGACGGTGAAGCTTTCTTT | CSAVDGEAFF
NA | TRBJ1-6 | NA | TRBV5-4 | TGTGCCAGCAGCCCGGAAAGCGAGGCCCCACGGGATTCACCCCTCCACTTT | CASSPESEAPRDSPLHF
NA | TRBJ2-3 | TRBD2 | TRBV5-1 | TGCGCCAGCAGCCGAGCGGGGGGAGGACTCACAGATACGCAGTATTTT | CASSRAGGGLTDTQYF
many | TRBJ1-4 | NA | TRBV5-8 | TGTGCCAGCAGCTTGGCCTCGACGGGGGCGGGTGAAAAACTGTTTTTT | CASSLASTGAGEKLFF
few | TRBJ1-2 | NA | TRBV5-8 | TGTGCCAGCAGCCTGCGAGGTTCTGGGTATGGCTACACCTTC | CASSLRGSGYGYTF
few | TRBJ1-3 | TRBD1 | TRBV7-8 | TGTGCCAGCAGCTCAACGACAGGGGTCGGAAACACCATATATTTT | CASSSTTGVGNTIYF
NA | TRBJ2-5 | NA | TRBV10-2 | TGCGCCAGCAGTGAAAATTCGGGACTCCAAGAGACCCAGTACTTC | CASSENSGLQETQYF
NA | TRBJ1-1 | TRBD1 | TRBV2 | TGTGCCAGCATCGAACAGGGGGCCCGGGGCACTGAAGCTTTCTTT | CASIEQGARGTEAFF
few | TRBJ2-2 | NA | TRBV19 | TGTGCCAGTATTGGGCAGGGTCGGTTTACCGGGGAGCTGTTTTTT | CASIGQGRFTGELFF
NA | TRBJ1-6 | NA | TRBV28 | TGTGCCAGCACCGTGAGGGGGTATAATTCACCCCTCCACTTT | CASTVRGYNSPLHF
NA | TRBJ2-7 | TRBD1 | TRBV11-2 | TGTGCCAGCAGCGGATTTAAGGGACAGGGGGCGCCCCATGACTCCTACGAGCAGTACTTC | CASSGFKGQGAPHDSYEQYF
many | TRBJ2-5 | TRBD1 | TRBV10-3 | TGTGCCATCGGCGCCGGACAGGGCCCGGAGACCCAGTACTTC | CAIGAGQGPETQYF
NA | TRBJ1-2 | NA | TRBV15 | TGTGCCTGGAGTGTGAGGCGACGTGGGAATGGCTACACCTTC | CAWSVRRRGNGYTF
NA | TRBJ1-2 | NA | TRBV3-1 | TGTGCCAGCAGCCCCCAGGGGAGAGCTAACTATGGCTACACCTTC | CASSPQGRANYGYTF
few | TRBJ2-7 | NA | TRBV10-3 | TGTGCCAGCAGAGGACAGATCCCTTCCTACGAGCAGTACTTC | CASRGQIPSYEQYF
NA | TRBJ1-2 | TRBD1 | TRBV15 | TGTGCCAGTTCGGGACAGGGGGCGAGGAGCTACACCTTC | CASSGQGARSYTF
NA | TRBJ1-3 | NA | TRBV6-6 | TGTGCCAGCAGTGTAGGCGGAAACACCGTATATTTT | CASSVGGNTVYF
NA | TRBJ1-3 | NA | TRBV6-6 | TGTGCCAGCAGTTCCCCAGGATTGAGGGGAGGAAACACCATATATTTT | CASSSPGLRGGNTIYF
NA | TRBJ2-5 | NA | TRBV10-3 | TGTGCCATCAGGGGGACGGAACCTCCCAAAGAGACCCAGTACTTC | CAIRGTEPPKETQYF
NA | TRBJ1-5 | NA | TRBV6-6 | TGTGCCAGCAGTTACTCGAGAGGGGTTCAGCCCCAGCATTTT | CASSYSRGVQPQHF
NA | TRBJ2-7 | NA | TRBV10-3 | TGTGCCAGCAGTTACCGGACACGGACCACCTACGAGCAGTACTTC | CASSYRTRTTYEQYF
NA | TRBJ1-2 | NA | TRBV20-1 | TGCAGTGCTAGAATCGACACCTATGGCTACACCTTC | CSARIDTYGYTF
many | TRBJ1-2 | NA | TRBV7-9 | TGTGCCAGCAGCTTTGTCGGGGGCTACACCTTC | CASSFVGGYTF
NA | TRBJ1-1 | NA | TRBV7-8 | TGTGCCAGCAGTTACTCATTAGGGGGTGAGAACACTGAAGCTTTCTTT | CASSYSLGGENTEAFF
many | TRBJ1-2 | NA | TRBV29-1 | TGCAGCGTTGAAGATTGGGAGGAGAGAGACTATGGCTACACCTTC | CSVEDWEERDYGYTF
many | TRBJ1-3 | TRBD1 | TRBV15 | TGTGCCACCAGCAGAGATACAGGGGGCCGCGGAAACACCATATATTTT | CATSRDTGGRGNTIYF
NA | TRBJ2-2 | TRBD1 | TRBV25-1 | TGTGCCTGGAGTGTACCTGACAGGGCCTACACCGGGGAGCTGTTTTTT | CAWSVPDRAYTGELFF